The clone carrying this T cell receptor (beta chain) came up once. The target antigen is unknown. The record originates from a study of shared clonotypes between healthy human individuals. Study-wide results and caveats: Sampling used blood alone; tissue repertoires probably differ.

DNA at roughly 0.2 ug, roughly 30,000 T cell genomes, went into sorted-subset replicate PCRs. Only in-frame clones appear in the TCRdb table, and some are missing; sequencing was by immunoSEQ multiplex PCR. The sample includes roughly 1 million clones, about 80% of them seen just once. V dropped 4 bases and J dropped 4; count of bases not matched to a gene: 11. The CDR3 runs to 17 residues. CDR1 and CDR2 (germline): LGHNA, YNFKEQ. This TCR derives from a man aged 18 to 30 in good health. Some clones in this sample may be carry-over from other donors' samples. The sequenced sample consisted of memory CD4+ T cells from PBMCs. Subset in this sample: CD45RA-negative fraction. J is TRBJ1-2 and V is TRBV4-2, with 11 bases fitting TRBD1. This CDR3 is CASSPERRTGGSYGYTF. The CDR3 DNA is TGTGCCAGCAGCCCGGAGAGGCGGACAGGGGGCAGCTATGGCTACACCTTC.